The sequence of this TCR beta chain was determined in a study of shared clonotypes between healthy human individuals. Only CD45RO-negative cells positively selected for CCR7 counted as naive CD8 cells, so terminally differentiated effector memory CD45RA+ cells were excluded. TCRdb keeps only in-frame clones here, not all; method: immunoSEQ multiplex PCR. Among around 1.9 million clones listed, 85% to 95% were seen once. The V end lost 2 bases, the J end lost 0 bases, and 9 bases lay between the germline ends. CDR1 is SGHVS and CDR2 is FNYEAQ in the germline V gene. This CDR3 comprises 15 residues. Overall study findings and caveats: About 5% of naive CD4 clonotypes were shared across several donors. Blood alone was sampled, and tissue repertoires likely differ.

A word on this clone: Its antigen is unknown.

The rearrangement links TRBV7-6 to TRBJ2-3; D is uncertain. The receptor was derived from a man aged 18 to 29 in good health. Some clones in this sample may be carry-over from other donors' samples. Sequencing was carried out using naive CD8+ T cells from PBMCs. CDR3 nucleotides: TGTGCCAGCAGCTTAATACAGACTAGCACAGATACGCAGTATTTT. Translated: CASSLIQTSTDTQYF.